These 26 T cell receptor beta chains share one sample of origin, sequenced in a study of graft-versus-host responses after intestinal transplantation (dated by TCRdb to the early 2020s). Libraries were prepared through the immunoSEQ multiplex PCR assay. TCRdb stores this immuneACCESS table with in-frame sequences only. Part of the clones is absent; in the studies checked, under half of the shortfall reflects unresolved V genes, and no reason is known for the rest. A total of around 67,000 clones appear in this sample, about 80% of them only once. 0.39% of the sample goes to the ten largest clones. For these TCRs, the target antigens are not known. The sample's time point label, in plain terms: cells obtained before transplantation from donor or recipient. This specimen consisted of unstimulated CD4+ T cells sorted from spleen or lymph node cells, obtained before transplant. Receptor source: a human donor who was the organ donor for an intestinal transplant.

This clone was counted a few times. This chain joins TRBV6-1 and TRBJ1-2, with D possibly matching TRBD1 (6 bases). CDR1 and CDR2 from the germline V gene are MNHNS and SASEGT. V gave up 9 bases and J gave up 6 bases, with 17 bases separating them. CDR3 length: 13 residues. The CDR3 bases are TGTGCCAGTAGTCCCGGGACACTTCATGGCTACACCTTC. Its protein is CASSPGTLHGYTF.

This clone is a singleton in its sample. A much larger clone is a single base away; this may be a read error. This chain joins TRBV6-1 and TRBJ2-3, with D unclear. V lost 6 bases and J 2 bases, leaving 3 bases between the germline ends. Per the germline V gene, CDR1 is MNHNS and CDR2 is SASEGT. CDR3 length: 11 residues. CDR3 DNA: TGTGCCAGCAGCGTCACAGATACGCAGTATTTT. Its protein is CASSVTDTQYF.

The chain couples TRBV4-2 to TRBJ2-3; tentative D call: TRBD2 (5 bases). The CDR3 extends over 19 amino acids. Trimming pared 0 bases from V and 7 bases from J, leaving 26 bases between. From germline, CDR1 is LGHNA and CDR2 YNFKEQ. The CDR3 nucleotides read TGTGCCAGCAGCCAAGAGATCAGCCAAGACATGGGCAGCGGAAATACGCAGTATTTT. As protein: CASSQEISQDMGSGNTQYF.

In its sample, this clone was seen a few times. V is TRBV19 and J is TRBJ2-7, with D tentatively TRBD2 (6 bases). The CDR3 is made up of 14 amino acids. The germline CDR1 and CDR2 sequences are LNHDA and SQIVND (reference sequence). V lost 5 bases and J lost 6, with 17 bases in between. CDR3 residues: CASSYNVASAEQYV. CDR3 DNA: TGTGCCAGTAGTTATAACGTCGCTAGCGCCGAGCAGTACGTC.

This chain connects TRBV6-1 to TRBJ1-5, with D possibly being TRBD1 (5 bases). The CDR3 contains 13 residues. V lost 6 bases and J 16 bases, leaving 22 bases between the germline ends. The V gene's germline CDR1 is MNHNS and CDR2 SASEGT. The DNA for the CDR3 is TGTGCCAGCAGGGAGATACCAGGGCGGGGCCAACATTTT. It yields the protein CASREIPGRGQHF.

The rearrangement uses TRBV6-5 and TRBJ1-1; 9 bases match TRBD1. Germline values: CDR1 MNHEY, CDR2 SVGAGI. The CDR3 covers 16 residues. The trim removed 2 bases at V and 7 bases at J, leaving 11 bases unmatched. CDR3 bases: TGTGCCAGCAGTTACCCCCGCGGGACAGGGTATGGTGAAGCTTTCTTT. Translating gives CASSYPRGTGYGEAFF.

V is TRBV27 and J is TRBJ2-5, with 11 bases lining up with TRBD2. The V gene's germline CDR1 is MNHEY and CDR2 SMNVEV (reference sequence). The CDR3 totals 17 residues. After removal of 2 bases from V and 4 bases from J, the junction contained 9 bases not matched to a gene. The CDR3 DNA is TGTGCCAGCAGTTTAATCGGTAGCGGGGGGGCTAGAGAGACCCAGTACTTC. Protein product: CASSLIGSGGARETQYF.

The chain carries TRBV19 and TRBJ2-1; 10 bases match TRBD2. Unmatched junction bases numbered 17, after V lost 5 bases and J lost 13 bases. The CDR3 totals 16 residues. In germline, CDR1 is LNHDA, CDR2 SQIVND (reference sequence). DNA of the CDR3: TGTGCCAGTAGTGTAAATAGCGGGGGGTTTGGGCGTGGACAGTTCTTC. It yields the protein CASSVNSGGFGRGQFF.

The rearrangement links TRBV5-1 to TRBJ2-1; 8 bases are a match to TRBD2. The germline CDR1 and CDR2 sequences are SGHRS and YFSETQ. V trimming: 0 bases; J trimming: 10 bases; junction bases outside the gene matches: 9. This CDR3 is built from 15 residues. CDR3 amino acids: CASSLVGDRGGEQFF. CDR3 bases: TGCGCCAGCAGCTTGGTAGGGGACCGGGGGGGGGAGCAGTTCTTC.

The chain combines TRBV10-2 with TRBJ2-1; D unresolved. Deletions cut 4 bases from V and 6 bases from J, with 7 bases between. CDR1 WSHSY and CDR2 SAAADI come from the germline V gene. The CDR3 length is 12 residues. As DNA, the CDR3 is TGCGCCAGCAGTGTATTAGCCAATGAGCAGTTCTTC. It specifies CASSVLANEQFF.

The V and J genes are TRBV6-5 and TRBJ2-1, with TRBD2 matching over 7 bases. Per germline, CDR1 MNHEY and CDR2 SVGAGI. With V trimmed by 3 bases and J by 0 bases, 2 bases remained unmatched. This CDR3 has 15 amino acids. This chain's CDR3 is CASSYRTSSYNEQFF. The DNA of the CDR3 is TGTGCCAGCAGTTATCGGACTAGCTCCTACAATGAGCAGTTCTTC.

The chain has TRBV10-3 and TRBJ2-4, with 8 nucleotides matching TRBD2. In germline, CDR1 is ENHRY, CDR2 SYGVKD. The junction had 7 bases not matched to a gene; V was cut back by 3 bases and J by 6 bases. The CDR3 length is 15 residues. CDR3 bases: TGTGCCATCAGTGAAGGCCGGGGGGGTATAAACATTCAGTACTTC. Encoded protein: CAISEGRGGINIQYF.

This chain joins TRBV4-3 and TRBJ2-2, with 8 bases fitting TRBD1. This CDR3 region has 16 residues. V lost 6 bases to trimming and J lost 1 base; unmatched junction nucleotides: 7. Germline V gives CDR1 LGHNA, CDR2 YSLEER. CDR3 protein: CASSSRQGKNTGELFF. DNA of the CDR3: TGCGCCAGCAGTAGCCGACAGGGGAAGAACACCGGGGAGCTGTTTTTT.

The rearrangement uses TRBV2 and TRBJ1-1, with D perhaps matching TRBD1 (5 bases). The CDR3 is made up of 13 amino acids. The germline V gene encodes CDR1 SNHLY and CDR2 FYNNEI. Trimming cost V 6 bases and J 1 base, with 9 bases left between them. The CDR3 here is CASRRQGNTEAFF. DNA of the CDR3: TGTGCCAGCAGGCGGCAGGGGAACACTGAAGCTTTCTTT.

A single count supports this clone. The J gene is TRBJ2-2, the V gene TRBV11-3, with D possibly TRBD1 on 5 matching bases. Per germline, CDR1 SGHNT and CDR2 YENEEA. The CDR3 runs to 16 residues. V lost 1 base, J lost 3 bases, and 12 bases lay in between. The CDR3, as DNA: TGTGCCAGCAGCTTAGTAAGTGGGGCCGACACCGGGGAGCTGTTTTTT. Protein product: CASSLVSGADTGELFF. Looking up the rest from reference TRBV11-3 and TRBJ2-2 gives the full variable domain: EAGVVQSPRYKIIEKKQPVAFWCNPISGHNTLYWYLQNLGQGPELLIRYENEEAVDDSQLPKDRFSAERLKGVDSTLKIQPAELGDSAVYLCASSLVSGADTGELFFGEGSRLTVL.

The J gene is TRBJ1-2, the V gene TRBV7-2; 9 bases map to TRBD1. This CDR3 has 15 amino acids. CDR1 and CDR2 (germline): SGHTA, FQGNSA. Unmatched junction bases numbered 4, after V lost 5 bases and J lost 0 bases. The CDR3 here is CASSNRQGANYGYTF. The CDR3 DNA reads as TGTGCCAGCAGCAACCGACAGGGGGCTAACTATGGCTACACCTTC. Looking up the rest from reference TRBV7-2 and TRBJ1-2 gives the full variable domain: GAGVSQSPSNKVTEKGKDVELRCDPISGHTALYWYRQSLGQGLEFLIYFQGNSAPDKSGLPSDRFSAERTGGSVSTLTIQRTQQEDSAVYLCASSNRQGANYGYTFGSGTRLTVV.

The DNA of the CDR3 is TGTGCCAGCAGCTGGGACAGGGATACTGAAGCTTTCTTT. The encoded protein is CASSWDRDTEAFF. The chain has TRBV7-8 and TRBJ1-1, with 9 bases that match TRBD1. Germline CDR1 and CDR2: SGHVS and FQNEAQ. This CDR3 is built from 13 residues. J was trimmed by 5 bases and V by 4 bases; bases with no gene match: 2.

J is TRBJ1-1 and V is TRBV28; possible D gene TRBD1, 6 bases. V shed 3 bases and J shed 8 bases, with 16 bases lying between them. The CDR3 has 14 amino acids. Germline V gene data show CDR1 as MDHEN and CDR2 as SYDVKM. As DNA, the CDR3 is TGTGCCAGCAGTTTTGGGACACTCCCCGACGAAGCTTTCTTT. Residues: CASSFGTLPDEAFF.

This clone was seen just once. CDR3 residues: CASSFQQGVADGAFF. In DNA, the CDR3 is TGTGCCAGCAGCTTTCAGCAGGGGGTCGCCGACGGAGCTTTCTTT. This chain uses TRBV7-9 with TRBJ1-1; 7 positions match TRBD1. Losses at the gene ends were 3 bases for V and 10 bases for J; bases not matched to a gene: 14. Germline V CDR1 and CDR2: SEHNR, FQNEAQ (reference sequence). The CDR3 totals 15 residues.

The chain links TRBV5-6 to TRBJ1-1, with D hard to call. Trimming pared 4 bases from V and 5 bases from J, leaving 15 bases between. From germline, CDR1 is SGHDT and CDR2 YYEEEE. The CDR3 is 14 amino acids. The CDR3 DNA reads as TGTGCCAGCAGCCGGGGTAGAGGCATGACTGAAGCTTTCTTT. Protein sequence: CASSRGRGMTEAFF.

The genes are TRBV5-6 and TRBJ2-1; 10 bases map to TRBD2. This CDR3 contains 14 residues. V lost 3 bases and J lost 5; bases outside the gene matches: 2. Germline values: CDR1 SGHDT, CDR2 YYEEEE. The CDR3 sequence is CASSYGTSDNEQFF. The CDR3 DNA is TGTGCCAGCAGCTACGGGACTAGCGACAATGAGCAGTTCTTC.

The V and J genes are TRBV20-1 and TRBJ1-2, with a possible D match to TRBD1 (5 bases). The V end was cut by 6 bases, the J end by 7 bases, with 9 bases between. Germline V lookup: CDR1 DFQATT, CDR2 SNEGSKA (reference sequence). The CDR3 totals 10 residues. CDR3 bases: TGCAGTGCCGGGGGGGGTGGCTACACCTTC. Its translation: CSAGGGGYTF.

This chain connects TRBV28 to TRBJ2-6; D is perhaps TRBD2 (5 bases). There are 17 residues in the CDR3. Germline CDR1 and CDR2: MDHEN and SYDVKM. V gave up 3 bases and J gave up 2 bases, with 14 bases separating them. The CDR3 here is CASSFLPQRAGANVLTF. Written as DNA, the CDR3 is TGTGCCAGCAGTTTCCTCCCTCAGAGGGCTGGGGCCAACGTCCTGACTTTC.

The V and J genes are TRBV11-2 and TRBJ2-2; D possibly corresponds to TRBD1 (6 bases). V was clipped by 5 bases and J by 6 bases, with 13 bases between them. This CDR3 is built from 14 residues. From germline, CDR1 is SGHAT and CDR2 FQNNGV. CDR3 bases: TGTGCCAGCAGCGGCAGGGGCGCGGCCGGGGAGCTGTTTTTT. Amino acids: CASSGRGAAGELFF.

The gene calls are TRBV27 and TRBJ2-1, with 11 bases lining up with TRBD2. The germline gives CDR1 MNHEY, CDR2 SMNVEV (reference sequence). V lost 6 bases and J lost 7; bases outside the gene matches: 2. This CDR3 has 13 residues. The CDR3 DNA reads as TGTGCCAGCAGCCGACTAGCGGGGAATGAGCAGTTCTTC. It encodes CASSRLAGNEQFF.

The gene calls are TRBV19 and TRBJ1-4; TRBD1 agrees at 8 bases. Looked up from germline, CDR1 is LNHDA and CDR2 is SQIVND (reference sequence). The CDR3 is 15 residues long. Trimming at V came to 6 bases and at J to 8 bases, leaving 11 bases not matched to a gene. The CDR3 region has the DNA TGTGCCAGTAGCCTGACAGGGGCCGGAAGCGAAAAACTGTTTTTT. This encodes CASSLTGAGSEKLFF.